This T cell receptor (beta chain) was profiled in a study of shared clonotypes between healthy human individuals. Study-wide background: Every donor yielded three CD4 naive, three CD4 memory, two CD8 naive and one CD8 memory plate. Broader study findings: Few donors restricted represented genetic and exposure-history diversity.

With regard to this clone: Its target is not known.

Genomic DNA from each subset was divided evenly over several immunoSEQ plates. The method was immunoSEQ multiplex PCR; TCRdb's version includes in-frame clones alone and lacks a portion of them. This sample has some 1.4 million clones, with over 95% found just once. This CDR3 region has 15 residues. The V gene end was trimmed by 4 bases and the J gene end by 0 bases; junction bases not matched to a gene: 4. CDR1 and CDR2 from the germline V gene are SGHTA and FQGNSA. Sample: naive CD4+ T cells sorted from blood. Regarding subset: CD45RA+ positively selected. V and J are TRBV7-2 and TRBJ2-7; the match to TRBD2 covers 9 bases. This TCR was recovered from a man aged 25-45 years in good health. The DNA of the CDR3 is TGTGCCAGCAGCTCCCGGACTAGCGCCTCCTACGAGCAGTACTTC. This codes for CASSSRTSASYEQYF.